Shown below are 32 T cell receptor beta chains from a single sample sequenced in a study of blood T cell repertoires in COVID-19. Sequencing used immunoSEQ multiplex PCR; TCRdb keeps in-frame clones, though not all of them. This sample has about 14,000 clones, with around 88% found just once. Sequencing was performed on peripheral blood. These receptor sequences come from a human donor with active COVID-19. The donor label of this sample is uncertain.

The DNA of the CDR3 is TGTGCCAGCAGAGGGACAGGGGGTCAGCCCCAGCATTTT. Translation: CASRGTGGQPQHF. The chain is built from TRBV27 and TRBJ1-5; 11 bases line up with TRBD1. The CDR3 sequence is 13 residues long. Germline CDR1 is MNHEY and CDR2 is SMNVEV (reference sequence). J was trimmed by 6 bases and V by 6 bases; bases with no gene match: 1.

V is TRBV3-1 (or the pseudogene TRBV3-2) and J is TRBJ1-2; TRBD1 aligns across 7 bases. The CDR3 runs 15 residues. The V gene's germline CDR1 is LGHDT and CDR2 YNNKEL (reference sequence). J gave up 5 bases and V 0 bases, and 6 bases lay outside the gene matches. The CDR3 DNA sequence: TGTGCCAGCAGCCAAGAACGGCAGGGGGAATATGGCTACACCTTC. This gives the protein CASSQERQGEYGYTF.

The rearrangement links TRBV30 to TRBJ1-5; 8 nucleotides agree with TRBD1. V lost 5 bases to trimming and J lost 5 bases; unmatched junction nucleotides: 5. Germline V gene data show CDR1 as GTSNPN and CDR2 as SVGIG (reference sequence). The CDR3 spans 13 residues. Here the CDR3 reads CAWSGQGDQPQHF. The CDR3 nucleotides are TGTGCCTGGTCAGGACAGGGAGATCAGCCCCAGCATTTT.

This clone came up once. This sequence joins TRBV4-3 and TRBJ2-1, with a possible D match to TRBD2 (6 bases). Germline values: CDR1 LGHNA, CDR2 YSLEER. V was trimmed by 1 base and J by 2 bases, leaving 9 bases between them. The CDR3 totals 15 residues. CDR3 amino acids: CASSQGEDTYNEQFF. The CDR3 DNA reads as TGCGCCAGCAGCCAAGGGGAGGACACCTACAATGAGCAGTTCTTC.

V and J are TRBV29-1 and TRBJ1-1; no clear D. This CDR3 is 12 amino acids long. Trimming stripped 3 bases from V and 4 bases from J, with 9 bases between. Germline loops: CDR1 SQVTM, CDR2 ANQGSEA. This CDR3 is CSVDIRGTEAFF. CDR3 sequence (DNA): TGCAGCGTTGACATTCGGGGCACTGAAGCTTTCTTT.

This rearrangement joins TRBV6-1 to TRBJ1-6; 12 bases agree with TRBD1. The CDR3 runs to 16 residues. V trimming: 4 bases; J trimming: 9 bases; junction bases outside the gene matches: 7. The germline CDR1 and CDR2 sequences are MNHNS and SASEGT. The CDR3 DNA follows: TGTGCCAGCAGTGCCCTTGGGACAGGGGGCACTTCACCCCTCCACTTT. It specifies CASSALGTGGTSPLHF.

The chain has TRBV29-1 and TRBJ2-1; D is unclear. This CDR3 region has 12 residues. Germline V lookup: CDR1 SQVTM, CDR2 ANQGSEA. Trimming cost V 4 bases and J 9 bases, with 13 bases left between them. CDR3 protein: CSVGATIGEQFF. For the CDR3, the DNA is TGCAGCGTTGGAGCCACTATCGGTGAGCAGTTCTTC.

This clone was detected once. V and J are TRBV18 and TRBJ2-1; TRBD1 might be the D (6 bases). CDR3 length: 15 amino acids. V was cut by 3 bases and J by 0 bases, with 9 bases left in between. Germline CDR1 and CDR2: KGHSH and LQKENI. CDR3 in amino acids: CASSPGTLSYNEQFF. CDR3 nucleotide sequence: TGTGCCAGCTCACCCGGGACACTCTCCTACAATGAGCAGTTCTTC.

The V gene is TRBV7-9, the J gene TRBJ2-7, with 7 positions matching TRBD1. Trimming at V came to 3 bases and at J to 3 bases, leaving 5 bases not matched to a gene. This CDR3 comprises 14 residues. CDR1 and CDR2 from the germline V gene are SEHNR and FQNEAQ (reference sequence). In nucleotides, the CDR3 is TGTGCCAGCAGCTTGACGACAGGGCACTACGAGCAGTACTTC. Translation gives CASSLTTGHYEQYF.

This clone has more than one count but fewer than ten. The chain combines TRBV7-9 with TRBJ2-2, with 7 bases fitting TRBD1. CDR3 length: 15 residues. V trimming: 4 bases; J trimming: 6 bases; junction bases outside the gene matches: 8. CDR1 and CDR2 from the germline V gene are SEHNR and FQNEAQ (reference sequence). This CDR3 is CASSSLTGSAGELFF. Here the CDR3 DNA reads TGTGCCAGCAGCTCACTGACAGGGTCAGCCGGGGAGCTGTTTTTT. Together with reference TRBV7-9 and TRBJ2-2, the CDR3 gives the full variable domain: DTGVSQNPRHKITKRGQNVTFRCDPISEHNRLYWYRQTLGQGPEFLTYFQNEAQLEKSRLLSDRFSAERPKGSFSTLEIQRTEQGDSAMYLCASSSLTGSAGELFFGEGSRLTVL.

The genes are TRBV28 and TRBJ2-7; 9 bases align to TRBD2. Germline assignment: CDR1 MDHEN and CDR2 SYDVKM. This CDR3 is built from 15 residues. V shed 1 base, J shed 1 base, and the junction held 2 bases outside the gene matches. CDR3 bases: TGTGCCAGCAGTTTATCCAGCGGGGGGTCCTACGAGCAGTACTTC. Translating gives CASSLSSGGSYEQYF.

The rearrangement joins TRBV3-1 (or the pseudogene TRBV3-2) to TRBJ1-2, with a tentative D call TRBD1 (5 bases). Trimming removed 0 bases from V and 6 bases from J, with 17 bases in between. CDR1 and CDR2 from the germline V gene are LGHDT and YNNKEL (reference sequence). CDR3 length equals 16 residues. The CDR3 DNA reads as TGTGCCAGCAGCCAAGACCCGTCCGGGACTTGGAATGGCTACACCTTC. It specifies CASSQDPSGTWNGYTF.

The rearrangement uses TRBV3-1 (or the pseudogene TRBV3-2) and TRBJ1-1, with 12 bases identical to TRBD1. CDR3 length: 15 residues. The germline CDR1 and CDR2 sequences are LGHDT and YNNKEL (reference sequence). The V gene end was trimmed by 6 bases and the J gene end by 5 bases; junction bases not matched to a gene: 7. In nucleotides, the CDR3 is TGTGCCAGCAGACCCCGGGACAGGGGGCTGACTGAAGCTTTCTTT. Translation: CASRPRDRGLTEAFF.

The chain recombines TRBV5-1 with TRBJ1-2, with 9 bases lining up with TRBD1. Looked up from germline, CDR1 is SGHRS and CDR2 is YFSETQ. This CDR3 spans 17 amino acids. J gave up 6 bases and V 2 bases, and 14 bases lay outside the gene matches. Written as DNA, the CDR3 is TGCGCCAGCAGCTTATCCCCGGGACAGGGAACATCAGATGGCTACACCTTC. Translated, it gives CASSLSPGQGTSDGYTF.

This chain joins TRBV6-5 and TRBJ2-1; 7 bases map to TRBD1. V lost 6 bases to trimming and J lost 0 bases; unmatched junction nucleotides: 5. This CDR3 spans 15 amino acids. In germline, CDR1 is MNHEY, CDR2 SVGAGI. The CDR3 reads CASSGQEVSYNEQFF. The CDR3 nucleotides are TGTGCCAGCAGCGGACAGGAGGTCTCCTACAATGAGCAGTTCTTC.

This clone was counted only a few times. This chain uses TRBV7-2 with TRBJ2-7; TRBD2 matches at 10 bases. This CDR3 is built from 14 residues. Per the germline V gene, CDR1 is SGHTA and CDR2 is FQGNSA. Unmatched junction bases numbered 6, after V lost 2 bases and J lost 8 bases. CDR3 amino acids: CASSLLAGEWQQYF. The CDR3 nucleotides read TGTGCCAGCAGCTTACTAGCGGGAGAGTGGCAGCAGTACTTC.

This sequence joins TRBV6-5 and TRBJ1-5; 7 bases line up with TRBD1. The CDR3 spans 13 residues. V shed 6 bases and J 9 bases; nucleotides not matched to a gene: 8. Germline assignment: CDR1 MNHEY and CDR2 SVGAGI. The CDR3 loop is CASSDRVKGPQHF. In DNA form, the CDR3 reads TGTGCCAGCAGCGACAGGGTAAAGGGGCCCCAGCATTTT.

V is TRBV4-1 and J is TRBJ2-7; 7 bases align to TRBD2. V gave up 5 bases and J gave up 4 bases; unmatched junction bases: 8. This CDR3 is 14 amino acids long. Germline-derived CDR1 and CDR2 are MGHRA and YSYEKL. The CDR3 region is CASSSREKTYEQYF. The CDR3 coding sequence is TGCGCCAGCAGCTCGCGGGAGAAGACGTACGAGCAGTACTTC.

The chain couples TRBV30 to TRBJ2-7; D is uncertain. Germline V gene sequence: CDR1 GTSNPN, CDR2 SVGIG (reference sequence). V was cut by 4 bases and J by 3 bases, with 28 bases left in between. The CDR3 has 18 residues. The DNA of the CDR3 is TGTGCCTGGATCCCCCTCCCCTTTTCGGAACAGAAAAGCTACGAGCAGTACTTC. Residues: CAWIPLPFSEQKSYEQYF.

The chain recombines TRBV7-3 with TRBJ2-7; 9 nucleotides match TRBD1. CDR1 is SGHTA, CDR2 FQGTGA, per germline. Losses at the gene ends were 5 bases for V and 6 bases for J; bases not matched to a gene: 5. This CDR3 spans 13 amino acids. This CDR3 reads CASSVDRGAEQYF. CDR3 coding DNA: TGTGCCAGCAGCGTCGACAGGGGGGCCGAGCAGTACTTC.

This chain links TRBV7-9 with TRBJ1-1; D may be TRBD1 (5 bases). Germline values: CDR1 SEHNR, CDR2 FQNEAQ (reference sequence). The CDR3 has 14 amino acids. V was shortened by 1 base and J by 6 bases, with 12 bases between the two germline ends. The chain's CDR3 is CASSLGRGPPEAFF. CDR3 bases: TGTGCCAGCAGCTTAGGGCGGGGACCCCCTGAAGCTTTCTTT.

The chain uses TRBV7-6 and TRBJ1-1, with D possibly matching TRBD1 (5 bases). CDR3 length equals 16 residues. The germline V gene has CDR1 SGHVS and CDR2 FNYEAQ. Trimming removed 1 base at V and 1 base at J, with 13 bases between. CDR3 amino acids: CASSLVAGSGNTEAFF. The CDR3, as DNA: TGTGCCAGCAGCTTAGTTGCAGGGTCCGGGAACACTGAAGCTTTCTTT. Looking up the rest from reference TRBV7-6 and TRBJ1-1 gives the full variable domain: GAGVSQSPRYKVTKRGQDVALRCDPISGHVSLYWYRQALGQGPEFLTYFNYEAQQDKSGLPNDRFSAERPEGSISTLTIQRTEQRDSAMYRCASSLVAGSGNTEAFFGQGTRLTVV.

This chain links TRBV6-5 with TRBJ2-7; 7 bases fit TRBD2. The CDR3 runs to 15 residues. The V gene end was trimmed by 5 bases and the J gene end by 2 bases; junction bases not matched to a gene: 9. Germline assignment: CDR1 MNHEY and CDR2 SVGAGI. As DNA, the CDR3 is TGTGCCAGCAGTACTCAGCGGGGCACCCCCTACGAGCAGTACTTC. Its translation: CASSTQRGTPYEQYF.

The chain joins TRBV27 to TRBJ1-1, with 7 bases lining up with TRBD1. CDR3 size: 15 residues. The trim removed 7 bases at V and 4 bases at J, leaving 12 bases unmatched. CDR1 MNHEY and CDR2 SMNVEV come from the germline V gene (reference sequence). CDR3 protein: CASTNPGGVGTEAFF. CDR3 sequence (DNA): TGTGCCAGCACCAATCCAGGGGGAGTGGGCACTGAAGCTTTCTTT.

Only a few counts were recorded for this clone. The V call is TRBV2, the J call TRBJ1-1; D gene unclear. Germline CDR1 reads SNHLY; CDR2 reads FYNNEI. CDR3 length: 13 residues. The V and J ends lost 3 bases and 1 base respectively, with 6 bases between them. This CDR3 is CASSESENTEAFF. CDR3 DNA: TGTGCCAGCAGTGAGTCAGAGAACACTGAAGCTTTCTTT.

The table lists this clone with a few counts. CDR3 nucleotides: TGTGCCAGCAGCGTAAAAGGGGTCTCCTACGAGCAGTACTTC. The encoded protein is CASSVKGVSYEQYF. The J gene is TRBJ2-7, the V gene TRBV11-3; possible D gene TRBD1, 5 bases. The length of the CDR3 is 14 residues. CDR1 and CDR2 (germline): SGHNT, YENEEA. The V gene lost 5 bases and the J gene lost 0 bases, with 11 bases spanning the gap.

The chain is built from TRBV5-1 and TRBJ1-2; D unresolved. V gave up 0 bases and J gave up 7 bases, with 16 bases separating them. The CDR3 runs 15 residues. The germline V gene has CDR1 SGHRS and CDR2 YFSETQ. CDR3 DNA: TGCGCCAGCAGCTTGGGACATGCTCTAAAGTTTGGCTACACCTTC. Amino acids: CASSLGHALKFGYTF.

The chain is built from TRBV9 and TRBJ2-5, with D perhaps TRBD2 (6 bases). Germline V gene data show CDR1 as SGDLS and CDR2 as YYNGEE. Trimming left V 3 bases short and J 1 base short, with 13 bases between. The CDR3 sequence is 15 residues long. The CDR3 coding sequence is TGTGCCAGCAGCGAGTTGGGACTTTCCCAAGAGACCCAGTACTTC. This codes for CASSELGLSQETQYF.

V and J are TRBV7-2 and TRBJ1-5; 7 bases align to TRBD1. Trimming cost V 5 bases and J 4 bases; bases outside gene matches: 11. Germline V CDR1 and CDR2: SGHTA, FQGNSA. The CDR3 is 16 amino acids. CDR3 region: CASSQDRTGVNQPQHF. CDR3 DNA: TGTGCCAGCAGCCAAGACCGGACAGGTGTGAATCAGCCCCAGCATTTT. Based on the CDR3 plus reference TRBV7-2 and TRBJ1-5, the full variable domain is GAGVSQSPSNKVTEKGKDVELRCDPISGHTALYWYRQSLGQGLEFLIYFQGNSAPDKSGLPSDRFSAERTGGSVSTLTIQRTQQEDSAVYLCASSQDRTGVNQPQHFGDGTRLSIL.

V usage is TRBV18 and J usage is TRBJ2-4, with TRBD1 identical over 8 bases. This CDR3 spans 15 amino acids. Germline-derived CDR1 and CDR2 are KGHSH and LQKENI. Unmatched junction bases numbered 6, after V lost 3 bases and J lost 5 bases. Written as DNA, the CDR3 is TGTGCCAGCTCACCCCGCCTGGGACAGGAAAACATTCAGTACTTC. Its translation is CASSPRLGQENIQYF.

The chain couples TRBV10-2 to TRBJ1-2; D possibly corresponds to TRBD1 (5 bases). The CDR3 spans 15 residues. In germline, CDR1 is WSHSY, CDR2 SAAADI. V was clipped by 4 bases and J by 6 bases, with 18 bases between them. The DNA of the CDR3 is TGCGCCAGCAGTGCCTCGGGGGGGAGGGTTCATGGCTACACCTTC. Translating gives CASSASGGRVHGYTF.

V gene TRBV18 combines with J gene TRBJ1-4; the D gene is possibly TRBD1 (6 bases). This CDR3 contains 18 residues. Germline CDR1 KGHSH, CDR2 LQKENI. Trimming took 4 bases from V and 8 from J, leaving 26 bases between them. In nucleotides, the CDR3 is TGTGCCAGCTCACTCCTCTTTTTTGGGGGCGCGGAAGGAGAAAAACTGTTTTTT. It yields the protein CASSLLFFGGAEGEKLFF.